Below, 8 T cell receptor beta chains from the same sample are listed, as sequenced in a study of shared clonotypes between healthy human individuals. Produced via immunoSEQ multiplex PCR; TCRdb's table is partial and in-frame only. The sample comprises around 1 million clones, roughly 72% of which are singletons, and roughly 1.5% rests with the top ten. The sequencing sample was made of memory CD4+ T cells sorted from blood. Sample subset: CD45RA-negative fraction. The receptors here all came from a man aged 18 to 35 in good health.

This clone has more than one count but fewer than ten. The genes are TRBV10-3 and TRBJ2-3, with no clear D. The CDR3 length is 13 residues. V was pared by 8 bases and J by 1 base, with 10 bases between. Germline lookup yields CDR1 ENHRY and CDR2 SYGVKD. CDR3 sequence reads: CAIGPGRTDTQYF. CDR3 DNA: TGTGCCATCGGGCCAGGCCGCACAGATACGCAGTATTTT.

CDR3 nucleotides: TGTGCCAGCACTGAGCACCTACGGGGCACAGATACGCAGTATTTT. It specifies CASTEHLRGTDTQYF. The chain combines TRBV5-6 with TRBJ2-3; D gene unclear. The V and J ends lost 6 bases and 1 base respectively, with 15 bases between them. The CDR3 runs to 15 residues. Germline V CDR1 and CDR2: SGHDT, YYEEEE.

V is TRBV5-4 and J is TRBJ1-1; weak D call: TRBD1 (6 bases). This CDR3 comprises 13 residues. CDR1 and CDR2 (germline): SGHNT, YYREEE (reference sequence). Trimming took off 4 bases at V and 5 bases at J, with 12 bases between the two ends. DNA of the CDR3: TGTGCCAGCAGCCCGGACAGCTGGACTGAAGCTTTCTTT. Protein: CASSPDSWTEAFF.

With regard to this clone: The same CDR3 can be traced to other DNA sequences in this sample. This rearrangement joins TRBV18 to TRBJ2-7, with 12 bases matching TRBD2. The CDR3 consists of 14 residues. Germline trimming cut 2 bases from V and 4 bases from J; bases unmatched to any gene: 0. The V gene's germline CDR1 is KGHSH and CDR2 LQKENI. The CDR3 loop is CASSPGTSGYEQYF. The DNA of the CDR3 is TGTGCCAGCTCACCAGGGACTAGCGGGTACGAGCAGTACTTC. The complete variable domain, with remaining parts taken from reference TRBV18 and TRBJ2-7, reads NAGVMQNPRHLVRRRGQEARLRCSPMKGHSHVYWYRQLPEEGLKFMVYLQKENIIDESGMPKERFSAEFPKEGPSILRIQQVVRGDSAAYFCASSPGTSGYEQYFGPGTRLTVT.

This clone came up a few times. V is TRBV6-5 and J is TRBJ2-1; TRBD1 matches 8 bases. Trimming at V came to 6 bases and at J to 9 bases, leaving 7 bases not matched to a gene. CDR3 length equals 13 residues. Germline CDR1 MNHEY, CDR2 SVGAGI. CDR3 in DNA: TGTGCCAGCAGGCAGGGACAGGTCGGTGAGCAGTTCTTC. Its protein is CASRQGQVGEQFF.

The rearrangement uses TRBV5-4 and TRBJ1-2; D not certain. The CDR3 runs to 14 residues. Per germline, CDR1 SGHNT and CDR2 YYREEE (reference sequence). V dropped 1 base and J dropped 9 bases, with 16 bases sitting between them. CDR3 amino acids: CASSLPGTLYSYTF. The CDR3 DNA reads as TGTGCCAGCAGCTTGCCAGGAACCCTTTATAGCTACACCTTC.

J is TRBJ2-1 and V is TRBV5-6, with 8 positions matching TRBD2. Germline V CDR1 and CDR2: SGHDT, YYEEEE. V was pared by 2 bases and J by 4 bases, with 5 bases of the junction left unmatched. The CDR3 is 15 amino acids. CDR3 DNA: TGTGCCAGCAGCTTTATTACTAGCGGTTACAATGAGCAGTTCTTC. Its protein product is CASSFITSGYNEQFF. Supplemented by reference TRBV5-6 and TRBJ2-1, the full variable domain reads DAGVTQSPTHLIKTRGQQVTLRCSPKSGHDTVSWYQQALGQGPQFIFQYYEEEERQRGNFPDRFSGHQFPNYSSELNVNALLLGDSALYLCASSFITSGYNEQFFGPGTRLTVL.

The CDR3 DNA follows: TGCGCCAGCAGCCAAAGTCCCGGGACCTTGACGGATACGCAGTATTTT. The encoded protein is CASSQSPGTLTDTQYF. The chain is built from TRBV4-3 and TRBJ2-3; D is possibly TRBD1 or TRBD2 (5 bases each). The length of the CDR3 is 16 residues. Trimming left V 2 bases short and J 6 bases short, with 18 bases between. Germline V lookup: CDR1 LGHNA, CDR2 YSLEER.